A single T cell receptor (beta chain) is shown here with its context. Its cognate antigen is unknown. The method, 5' RACE with UMI labels, was used to prepare the TRB cDNA libraries. TCRdb reprocessed the 5' RACE reads; each CDR3 protein has one entry and no DNA is given. This sample contains more than 20,000 distinct CDR3 sequences. CDR3 length: 14 residues. This specimen belongs to a study of CXCR3-negative and CXCR3-positive naive CD8 T cells. Study-level results: Cryopreservation partially lowered CXCR3 expression, so most assays used fresh PBMCs.

Sequenced material: naive CXCR3- CD8+ T cells from blood. Subset noted: CD45RO-CCR7+CD27+CD95- naive CD8+ T cells lacking CXCR3 (TNR3-). V gene TRBV12-3 or TRBV12-4 combines with J gene TRBJ1-1. This clonotype was sampled from a human donor in good health. Some clones in this sample may be carry-over from other donors' samples. The CDR3: CASSSGIGNTEAFF.